The 20 T cell receptor beta chains below come from one sample, sequenced in a study of prognosis after radiotherapy for stage I lung cancer (dated by TCRdb to 2020 to 2023). Reads for this sample came from an Illumina HiSeq 3000. Two rounds of multiplex PCR were used to amplify the TCR beta CDR3 region from genomic DNA. In the first round of PCR, primers specific to each TRBV and TRBJ gene were used, and the primer sequences are filed in Chinese patent CN105087789A. TCRdb applied fastp at Q25 and MiXCR to the public reads, then kept only in-frame beta chains. Identical CDR3 proteins give one entry, which carries the most common genes and DNA. The sample includes approximately 28,000 distinct CDR3 sequences, with about 41% observed a single time. The ten largest clones add up to about 32% of the sample. The specimen was PBMCs, collected before or after stereotactic body radiation therapy (not recorded which). All receptors derive from a donor aged 50 or older with non-small cell lung cancer.

This clonotype was detected many times. V is TRBV18 and J is TRBJ1-2; 7 bases line up with TRBD1. This CDR3 spans 15 amino acids. The junction had 9 bases not matched to a gene; V was cut back by 6 bases and J by 2 bases. CDR1 and CDR2 from the germline V gene are KGHSH and LQKENI. CDR3 loop: CASSKGGSDNYGYTF. The CDR3 DNA follows: TGTGCCAGCTCCAAAGGGGGCAGCGACAACTATGGCTACACCTTC.

Comment on this clonotype: This sequence is one base from a far larger clone and is likely a read error. This chain links TRBV27 with TRBJ2-7; TRBD2 might be the D (5 bases). There are 13 residues in the CDR3. Trimming shortened V by 7 bases and J by 3 bases, and 13 bases separated the two germline ends. Germline V gives CDR1 MNHEY, CDR2 SMNVEV (reference sequence). CDR3 amino acids: CASIFSSHYEQYF. In DNA form, the CDR3 reads TGTGCCAGCATCTTTTCTAGCCACTACGAGCAGTACTTC.

CDR3 sequence (DNA): TGTGCCAGCAATCGGGACAGTTCTAACTATGGCTACACCTTC. Its protein product is CASNRDSSNYGYTF. The chain links TRBV2 to TRBJ1-2, with TRBD1 identical over 7 bases. V shed 7 bases, J shed 0 bases, and the junction held 5 bases outside the gene matches. The germline V gene encodes CDR1 SNHLY and CDR2 FYNNEI. CDR3 length: 14 residues.

A note on this clonotype: With a far larger clone one base away, a read error is the likely cause. The chain employs TRBV20-1 and TRBJ2-5, with D tentatively TRBD2 (6 bases). The DNA end is more similar to TRBJ2-1, so the J call may be wrong. This CDR3 has 13 residues. CDR1 is DFQATT and CDR2 is SNEGSKA in the germline V gene (reference sequence). The CDR3 protein is CSAPTTSVDEQFF. The CDR3 nucleotides are TGCAGTGCTCCGACGACTAGTGTCGATGAGCAGTTCTTC.

This clonotype has ten or more counts. This sequence joins TRBV9 and TRBJ1-2; TRBD1 agrees at 7 bases. There are 14 residues in the CDR3. Unmatched junction bases numbered 7, after V lost 0 bases and J lost 8 bases. Germline V gene lookup returns CDR1 SGDLS and CDR2 YYNGEE. CDR3 region: CASSVEDRAQGYTF. As DNA, the CDR3 is TGTGCCAGCAGCGTAGAAGACAGGGCTCAGGGCTACACCTTC.

There are many counts of this clonotype. The gene calls are TRBV18 and TRBJ2-3; tentative D call: TRBD1 (6 bases). Germline V CDR1 and CDR2: KGHSH, LQKENI. The CDR3 is 16 residues long. Trimming removed 0 bases from V and 3 bases from J, with 13 bases in between. The CDR3 DNA reads TGTGCCAGCTCACCACCGGTACAGGGTGGAACAGATACGCAGTATTTT. Its protein product is CASSPPVQGGTDTQYF.

V is TRBV19 and J is TRBJ2-7; D gene unclear. The CDR3 is 15 residues long. V was shortened by 3 bases and J by 7 bases, with 19 bases between the two germline ends. From germline, CDR1 is LNHDA and CDR2 SQIVND (reference sequence). The CDR3 DNA reads as TGTGCCAGTAGTATTGCAGGACGCACCCACTATGAGCAGTACTTC. Translated: CASSIAGRTHYEQYF.

This clonotype was observed at least ten times. This chain uses TRBV20-1 with TRBJ1-2, with 8 bases lining up with TRBD1. Germline assignment: CDR1 DFQATT and CDR2 SNEGSKA (reference sequence). This CDR3 contains 16 residues. With V trimmed by 4 bases and J by 4 bases, 14 bases remained unmatched. Here the CDR3 reads CSATGTGGRGFYGYTF. In DNA, the CDR3 is TGCAGTGCTACCGGGACAGGAGGTAGAGGGTTCTATGGCTACACCTTC.

At least ten counts were recorded for this clonotype. This rearrangement joins TRBV12-3 or TRBV12-4 to TRBJ2-2; D possibly uses TRBD1 or TRBD2 (5 bases each). The CDR3 consists of 16 residues. Trimming left V 6 bases short and J 5 bases short, with 19 bases between. The CDR3 reads CASRPDWGPGTGELFF. DNA for the CDR3: TGTGCCAGCAGACCCGACTGGGGCCCGGGGACCGGGGAGCTGTTTTTT.

Many counts were recorded for this clonotype. The chain employs TRBV19 and TRBJ2-2; 12 bases map to TRBD1. The V gene end was trimmed by 8 bases and the J gene end by 7 bases; junction bases not matched to a gene: 8. CDR1 and CDR2 (germline): LNHDA, SQIVND (reference sequence). The CDR3 loop spans 15 amino acids. The CDR3 region is CASGPGQGAVGELFF. The CDR3 region has the DNA TGTGCCAGTGGGCCGGGACAGGGGGCCGTCGGGGAGCTGTTTTTT.

Comments on this clonotype: The junction differs from germline at one of its ends, possibly a read error. The chain carries TRBV20-1 and TRBJ2-5; no clear D gene. The CDR3 totals 12 residues. Germline V CDR1 and CDR2: DFQATT, SNEGSKA (reference sequence). CDR3: CSARDPNRSNDF. In nucleotides, the CDR3 is TGCAGTGCTAGAGATCCCAACCGATCGAATGACTTC.

The chain recombines TRBV29-1 with TRBJ2-1; 13 bases are a match to TRBD2. Per germline, CDR1 SQVTM and CDR2 ANQGSEA. The CDR3 contains 18 residues. J was trimmed by 5 bases and V by 6 bases; bases with no gene match: 16. CDR3 sequence (DNA): TGCAGCGTCCCGGGACTAGCGGGAATTTGGGCTAAGAACAATGAGCAGTTCTTC. This gives the protein CSVPGLAGIWAKNNEQFF.

This clonotype was counted at least ten times. The rearrangement uses TRBV6-8 and TRBJ2-7, with a weak D call TRBD1 (6 bases). V lost 6 bases and J 0 bases, leaving 30 bases between the germline ends. CDR3 length: 20 residues. The germline V gene encodes CDR1 MNHGY and CDR2 SAAAGT. Written as DNA, the CDR3 is TGTGCCAGCAGCCGTGACCCCCAAGGGACACCAAAATTAAGCTCCTACGAGCAGTACTTC. Its translation is CASSRDPQGTPKLSSYEQYF.

In this sample, this clonotype turned up many times. The V and J genes are TRBV6-1 and TRBJ2-1; 11 positions agree with TRBD2. This CDR3 spans 15 amino acids. The germline CDR1 and CDR2 sequences are MNHNS and SASEGT. Trimming at V came to 6 bases and at J to 6 bases, leaving 7 bases not matched to a gene. Written as DNA, the CDR3 is TGTGCCAGCAGATCCGGGACTAGCGGCTTCAATGAGCAGTTCTTC. Amino acids: CASRSGTSGFNEQFF.

The rearrangement links TRBV2 to TRBJ2-1, with TRBD2 matching 9 bases. Looked up from germline, CDR1 is SNHLY and CDR2 is FYNNEI. Trimming cost V 5 bases and J 6 bases; bases outside gene matches: 14. The CDR3 extends over 17 amino acids. CDR3 loop: CASSLYSGSSGGNEQFF. The DNA of the CDR3 is TGTGCCAGCAGTCTATATAGCGGGAGTTCGGGGGGCAATGAGCAGTTCTTC.

V and J are TRBV7-3 and TRBJ2-6, with D perhaps given as TRBD1 or TRBD2 (7 bases each). Germline values: CDR1 SGHTA, CDR2 FQGTGA. This CDR3 contains 16 residues. V was pared by 5 bases and J by 1 base, with 12 bases between. The CDR3 region is CASSPGGASGANVLTF. DNA of the CDR3: TGTGCCAGCAGCCCAGGGGGGGCGTCTGGGGCCAACGTCCTGACTTTC.

The rearrangement links TRBV28 to TRBJ1-3, with D unclear. This CDR3 contains 11 residues. Germline V gene lookup returns CDR1 MDHEN and CDR2 SYDVKM. The germline V and J ends were trimmed by 4 bases and 9 bases, with 7 bases remaining between them. The CDR3 DNA sequence: TGTGCCAGCAGTTACAGTTCCACCATATATTTT. Translated: CASSYSSTIYF.

This clonotype was seen ten or more times. The CDR3 region is CASSMTGSSYEQYF. Written as DNA, the CDR3 is TGTGCCAGCAGCATGACAGGGAGCTCCTACGAGCAGTACTTC. The chain joins TRBV2 to TRBJ2-7; 7 bases line up with TRBD1. CDR1 is SNHLY, CDR2 FYNNEI, per germline. The CDR3 is made up of 14 amino acids. V was clipped by 6 bases and J by 0 bases; unmatched bases: 5.

Regarding this clonotype: Given a much more abundant clone one base away, this may be a read error. This sequence joins TRBV29-1 and TRBJ2-7; D is unclear. Germline-derived CDR1 and CDR2 are SQVTM and ANQGSEA. Trimming pared 7 bases from V and 7 bases from J, leaving 20 bases between. CDR3 length: 13 amino acids. The chain's CDR3 is CSASVNSSFEQYF. The CDR3 DNA reads TGCAGCGCCTCTGTAAATAGCAGTTTTGAGCAGTACTTC.

This clonotype has at least ten counts. The J gene is TRBJ2-5, the V gene TRBV20-1, with 7 nucleotides matching TRBD1. The CDR3 runs to 15 residues. V was clipped by 5 bases and J by 2 bases; unmatched bases: 11. Germline CDR1 DFQATT, CDR2 SNEGSKA (reference sequence). The CDR3 nucleotides are TGCAGTGCTCGGGACAGCAGAACCCGACAAGAGACCCAGTACTTC. It codes for CSARDSRTRQETQYF.